The sample holds one count of the clone carrying this T cell receptor beta chain. The antigen remains unidentified. The sample has other DNA sequences that encode this CDR3 too. Assay used: immunoSEQ multiplex PCR; TCRdb lists only in-frame clones, some missing. Of millions of clones in the sample, over 85% were seen once. V shed 6 bases, J shed 3 bases, and the junction held 8 bases outside the gene matches. The CDR3 spans 15 residues. The germline gives CDR1 KGHSH, CDR2 LQKENI. Donors were healthy HIV-negative adults without recent acute infections or vaccinations. CD45RA+ naive and CD45RA-negative memory subsets were separated from CD4+ cells. The sample is drawn from a study of shared clonotypes between healthy human individuals. Points from the study as a whole: The diversity represented, both genetic and in exposure history, was limited by few donors.

The V call is TRBV18, the J call TRBJ1-5, with 7 positions matching TRBD1. Sequencing was carried out using naive CD4+ T cells sorted from blood. The sample's subset: CD45RA+ positively selected. The TCR originated in a man aged 18 to 29 in good health. CDR3 sequence: CASSPDRVSNQPQHF. The CDR3 DNA sequence: TGTGCCAGCTCCCCAGACAGGGTTTCCAATCAGCCCCAGCATTTT.